These 22 T cell receptor beta chains came from one sample sequenced in a study of response to subunit inactivated influenza vaccine. One entry per CDR3 protein results from TCRdb running MiXCR on the RT-PCR reads. In the table there are some 800,000 distinct CDR3 sequences, approximately 21% of which are singletons. The sequencing here drew on PBMCs from blood, taken roughly 5 days after vaccination. The receptors originated from a man between 45 and 60 years old who received an inactivated influenza vaccine.

This clonotype occurred a few times. This chain links TRBV20-1 with TRBJ1-5, with unresolved D. Germline V gene sequence: CDR1 DFQATT, CDR2 SNEGSKA (reference sequence). The length of the CDR3 is 16 residues. The germline V and J ends were trimmed by 0 bases and 6 bases, with 18 bases remaining between them. The CDR3 DNA sequence: TGCAGTGCTAGAGATCGGCGTACCGCTCTGGGTCAGCCCCAGCATTTT. This gives the protein CSARDRRTALGQPQHF.

The gene calls are TRBV7-2 and TRBJ1-5; a weak D match, TRBD1 (6 bases). The germline V gene encodes CDR1 SGHTA and CDR2 FQGNSA. The CDR3 runs 14 residues. Trimming left V 3 bases short and J 4 bases short, with 10 bases between. CDR3 region: CASSFGQRNQPQHF. The CDR3 DNA reads as TGTGCCAGCAGCTTCGGACAGAGAAATCAGCCCCAGCATTTT.

This clonotype was detected a few times. The chain employs TRBV12-3 or TRBV12-4 and TRBJ2-5; D ambiguous. V was shortened by 5 bases and J by 9 bases, with 13 bases between the two germline ends. This CDR3 is built from 12 residues. Written as DNA, the CDR3 is TGTGCCAGCAGTCGTAACCGGATGGCCCAGTACTTC. Its protein is CASSRNRMAQYF.

This clonotype was picked up a small number of times. The chain recombines TRBV10-3 with TRBJ1-1; tentatively, D is TRBD1 (5 bases). CDR1 is ENHRY and CDR2 is SYGVKD in the germline V gene. The CDR3 extends over 9 amino acids. The ends were cut back, 10 bases at V and 8 bases at J, with 8 bases in the middle. For the CDR3, the DNA is TGTGCCACCTGGACAGAAGCTTTCTTT. Protein product: CATWTEAFF.

The CDR3 is CASSAYSTTGQQYF. The CDR3 DNA follows: TGTGCCAGCAGTGCCTACTCAACGACAGGACAGCAGTACTTC. V usage is TRBV25-1 and J usage is TRBJ2-7; perhaps TRBD1 as D (6 bases). This CDR3 has 14 amino acids. The germline V gene has CDR1 MGHDK and CDR2 SYGVNS. Trimming took 4 bases from V and 8 from J, leaving 18 bases between them.

This clonotype appeared a few times. The rearrangement uses TRBV2 and TRBJ2-3, with D possibly TRBD1 on 6 matching bases. The germline V gene encodes CDR1 SNHLY and CDR2 FYNNEI. The CDR3 is made up of 14 amino acids. V shed 3 bases and J shed 6 bases, with 13 bases lying between them. CDR3 residues: CASSDVGDTDTQYF. The CDR3 bases are TGTGCCAGCAGTGACGTGGGGGACACTGATACGCAGTATTTT. The whole variable domain, remainder taken from reference TRBV2 and TRBJ2-3, is EPEVTQTPSHQVTQMGQEVILRCVPISNHLYFYWYRQILGQKVEFLVSFYNNEISEKSEIFDDQFSVERPDGSNFTLKIRSTKLEDSAMYFCASSDVGDTDTQYFGPGTRLTVL.

The chain links TRBV28 to TRBJ2-7; TRBD2 aligns across 10 bases. The CDR3 is made up of 15 amino acids. CDR1 and CDR2 (germline): MDHEN, SYDVKM. Trimming at V came to 6 bases and at J to 4 bases, leaving 9 bases not matched to a gene. CDR3 amino acids: CASRNSGGNTYEQYF. DNA of the CDR3: TGTGCCAGCAGAAATAGCGGGGGGAATACTTACGAGCAGTACTTC. Supplemented by reference TRBV28 and TRBJ2-7, the full variable domain reads DVKVTQSSRYLVKRTGEKVFLECVQDMDHENMFWYRQDPGLGLRLIYFSYDVKMKEKGDIPEGYSVSREKKERFSLILESASTNQTSMYLCASRNSGGNTYEQYFGPGTRLTVT.

The genes are TRBV6-5 and TRBJ1-2, with TRBD1 matching over 7 bases. The CDR3 covers 16 residues. Looked up from germline, CDR1 is MNHEY and CDR2 is SVGAGI. Trimming cost V 2 bases and J 4 bases; bases outside gene matches: 10. This CDR3 reads CASSYPAEGGPYGYTF. The CDR3, as DNA: TGTGCCAGCAGTTACCCAGCAGAAGGGGGCCCCTATGGCTACACCTTC.

In its sample, this clonotype was seen a few times. The J gene is TRBJ2-7, the V gene TRBV13, with TRBD2 as a possible D gene (5 bases). Germline loops: CDR1 PRHDT, CDR2 FYEKMQ (reference sequence). Deletions cut 0 bases from V and 4 bases from J, with 13 bases between. The CDR3 loop spans 15 amino acids. The CDR3 reads CASSLGLWGEYEQYF. The CDR3 DNA reads TGTGCCAGCAGCTTAGGCCTCTGGGGAGAATACGAGCAGTACTTC.

This clonotype was found a few times. The chain links TRBV20-1 to TRBJ2-7; 11 bases map to TRBD2. The CDR3 has 14 amino acids. V lost 2 bases, J lost 5 bases, and 5 bases stayed unmatched. Germline-derived CDR1 and CDR2 are DFQATT and SNEGSKA (reference sequence). CDR3 bases: TGCAGTGCTAGAAGACTAGCGGGGCGGAACGAGCAGTACTTC. It is translated as CSARRLAGRNEQYF.

The V and J genes are TRBV6-5 and TRBJ2-1, with TRBD1 identical over 9 bases. The V and J ends lost 2 bases and 3 bases, in that order; junction bases with no gene match: 2. This CDR3 has 15 residues. Germline assignment: CDR1 MNHEY and CDR2 SVGAGI. The CDR3 sequence is CASSYGTGYYNEQFF. CDR3 sequence (DNA): TGTGCCAGCAGTTACGGGACAGGGTACTACAATGAGCAGTTCTTC.

The chain is built from TRBV20-1 and TRBJ1-1; the D gene is possibly TRBD1 (5 bases). The germline CDR1 and CDR2 sequences are DFQATT and SNEGSKA (reference sequence). The CDR3 consists of 16 residues. V gave up 3 bases and J gave up 0 bases, with 17 bases separating them. The CDR3 loop is CSARGPSRPMNTEAFF. CDR3 nucleotides: TGCAGTGCTAGGGGGCCCTCCCGACCCATGAACACTGAAGCTTTCTTT.

Of note for this clonotype: Compared with germline, one end of the junction differs, possibly owing to a read error. This chain joins TRBV28 and TRBJ1-2; D not certain. This CDR3 has 11 amino acids. Germline-derived CDR1 and CDR2 are MDHEN and SYDVKM. CDR3 nucleotides: TGTGCCATCAGTTTTGACTATGGCTACACCTTC. Its protein product is CAISFDYGYTF.

In its sample, this clonotype was seen a few times. This rearrangement joins TRBV19 to TRBJ1-1, with D perhaps TRBD1 (6 bases). This CDR3 spans 14 amino acids. Germline CDR1 LNHDA, CDR2 SQIVND (reference sequence). V was trimmed by 3 bases and J by 3 bases, leaving 11 bases between them. The CDR3 DNA reads TGTGCCAGTAGTATTGGGGGGCAGGACACTGAAGCTTTCTTT. Protein: CASSIGGQDTEAFF.

In this sample, this clonotype turned up a few times. V gene TRBV7-9 combines with J gene TRBJ1-5; the D is unclear. The CDR3 totals 15 residues. Trimming stripped 0 bases from V and 6 bases from J, with 12 bases between. In germline, CDR1 is SEHNR, CDR2 FQNEAQ (reference sequence). The DNA of the CDR3 is TGTGCCAGCAGCTTAGCCTTAGAGTTAGGTCAGCCCCAGCATTTT. Encoded protein: CASSLALELGQPQHF.

The chain combines TRBV29-1 with TRBJ2-5, with 9 bases aligning to TRBD1. Germline lookup yields CDR1 SQVTM and CDR2 ANQGSEA. This CDR3 is 12 amino acids long. With 6 bases clipped from V and 5 bases from J, the junction kept 4 bases outside the gene matches. This CDR3 is CSVRTGEETQYF. CDR3 bases: TGCAGCGTACGGACAGGGGAGGAGACCCAGTACTTC.

This clonotype was seen only a few times. This sequence joins TRBV7-2 and TRBJ2-3; 10 nucleotides align to TRBD1. The junction had 4 bases not matched to a gene; V was cut back by 10 bases and J by 3 bases. CDR3 length: 13 amino acids. Germline lookup yields CDR1 SGHTA and CDR2 FQGNSA. CDR3 protein: CAIGDRGTDTQYF. For the CDR3, the DNA is TGTGCCATCGGGGACAGGGGTACAGATACGCAGTATTTT.

V and J are TRBV28 and TRBJ2-7; 7 positions agree with TRBD1. The J segment lost 0 bases and the V segment lost 10 bases, leaving 9 bases of the junction unmatched. The V gene's germline CDR1 is MDHEN and CDR2 SYDVKM. The CDR3 spans 14 residues. DNA for the CDR3: TGTGCCACCACGGGACAGATAAGCTCCTACGAGCAGTACTTC. It translates to CATTGQISSYEQYF.

This clonotype came up a few times. The rearrangement joins TRBV6-1 to TRBJ1-2, with D possibly being TRBD1 (6 bases). V lost 6 bases and J 0 bases, leaving 23 bases between the germline ends. This CDR3 has 18 amino acids. Germline values: CDR1 MNHNS, CDR2 SASEGT. The CDR3: CASRGTFQRGSANYGYTF. CDR3 sequence (DNA): TGTGCCAGCAGGGGGACATTCCAAAGGGGGTCAGCTAACTATGGCTACACCTTC.

The gene calls are TRBV4-1 and TRBJ2-2, with D unclear. CDR1 MGHRA and CDR2 YSYEKL come from the germline V gene. There are 17 residues in the CDR3. Trimming took off 0 bases at V and 5 bases at J, with 16 bases between the two ends. The CDR3 DNA reads as TGCGCCAGCAGCCAAGATCGGTTTCAGACCGTTACCGGGGAGCTGTTTTTT. Residues: CASSQDRFQTVTGELFF.

The V and J genes are TRBV20-1 and TRBJ2-7; D may be TRBD1 (5 bases). The V and J ends lost 4 bases and 3 bases respectively, with 13 bases between them. The CDR3 contains 13 residues. CDR1 is DFQATT, CDR2 SNEGSKA, per germline (reference sequence). Here the CDR3 reads CSATNQGYYEQYF. The CDR3 DNA sequence: TGCAGTGCTACAAACCAGGGTTACTACGAGCAGTACTTC.

The J gene is TRBJ2-1, the V gene TRBV28, with 8 bases matching TRBD2. Germline assignment: CDR1 MDHEN and CDR2 SYDVKM. Trimming at V came to 8 bases and at J to 7 bases, leaving 10 bases not matched to a gene. This CDR3 has 14 residues. Here the CDR3 reads CASGLTGGQNEQFF. The CDR3 DNA reads TGTGCCAGCGGTCTAACGGGGGGGCAGAATGAGCAGTTCTTC.